The next 21 T cell receptor beta chains were all read from a single sample in a study of PD-1 blockade in classical Hodgkin lymphoma. Produced via immunoSEQ multiplex PCR; TCRdb's table is partial and in-frame only. The data contain some 64,000 clones, 85% to 90% of them singletons. Every single patient, without exception, relapsed after autologous stem cell transplantation, and brentuximab vedotin exposure varied. Sequences were derived from peripheral blood mononuclear cells (PBMCs), sampled at baseline. The receptors come from a human donor with classical Hodgkin lymphoma.

The chain recombines TRBV5-5 with TRBJ2-5, with D hard to call. The V end was cut by 7 bases, the J end by 5 bases, with 6 bases between. Looked up from germline, CDR1 is SGHKS and CDR2 is YYEKEE (reference sequence). The CDR3 contains 10 residues. CDR3 nucleotides: TGTGCCAGCGCCTTGGAGACCCAGTACTTC. It yields the protein CASALETQYF.

This clone was seen more than once but under ten times. V usage is TRBV10-2 and J usage is TRBJ1-1; no definite D call. CDR1 WSHSY and CDR2 SAAADI come from the germline V gene. Trimming cost V 0 bases and J 8 bases, with 4 bases left between them. CDR3 length: 11 residues. The CDR3, as DNA: TGCGCCAGCAGTGAGTCTTCCGAAGCTTTCTTT. Translating gives CASSESSEAFF.

This sequence joins TRBV2 and TRBJ2-7; 7 bases line up with TRBD2. Per germline, CDR1 SNHLY and CDR2 FYNNEI. The trim removed 5 bases at V and 12 bases at J, leaving 10 bases unmatched. This CDR3 has 12 residues. The CDR3 DNA reads as TGTGCCAGCAGTCCTCTAGCGGAGAAGCGGTACTTC. Its translation is CASSPLAEKRYF. Filled out from reference TRBV2 and TRBJ2-7, the complete variable domain reads EPEVTQTPSHQVTQMGQEVILRCVPISNHLYFYWYRQILGQKVEFLVSFYNNEISEKSEIFDDQFSVERPDGSNFTLKIRSTKLEDSAMYFCASSPLAEKRYFGPGTRLTVT.

This rearrangement joins TRBV18 to TRBJ1-1; D unclear. The CDR3 sequence is 13 residues long. V was clipped by 3 bases and J by 6 bases, with 11 bases between them. Germline lookup yields CDR1 KGHSH and CDR2 LQKENI. The CDR3 loop reads CASSPGPGSEAFF. The CDR3 DNA is TGTGCCAGCTCACCGGGTCCTGGTTCTGAAGCTTTCTTT. The variable domain in full, completed from reference TRBV18 and TRBJ1-1, reads NAGVMQNPRHLVRRRGQEARLRCSPMKGHSHVYWYRQLPEEGLKFMVYLQKENIIDESGMPKERFSAEFPKEGPSILRIQQVVRGDSAAYFCASSPGPGSEAFFGQGTRLTVV.

The chain joins TRBV19 to TRBJ2-1; TRBD2 matches at 14 bases. CDR1 is LNHDA, CDR2 SQIVND, per germline (reference sequence). Trimming removed 8 bases from V and 7 bases from J; junction bases left unmatched: 7. This CDR3 contains 15 residues. CDR3 region: CASGPGLAGANEQFF. Here the CDR3 DNA reads TGTGCCAGTGGACCGGGACTAGCGGGGGCTAATGAGCAGTTCTTC.

The rearrangement joins TRBV6-6 to TRBJ2-1, with D uncertain. From germline, CDR1 is MNHNY and CDR2 SVGAGI (reference sequence). The V end lost 4 bases, the J end lost 1 base, and 8 bases lay between the germline ends. The CDR3 sequence is 14 residues long. The DNA of the CDR3 is TGTGCCAGCAGTTCCGAGTATTCCTACAATGAGCAGTTCTTC. Translation gives CASSSEYSYNEQFF.

The chain is built from TRBV7-9 and TRBJ1-2; 7 bases fit TRBD1. The trim removed 9 bases at V and 8 bases at J, leaving 6 bases unmatched. CDR1 and CDR2 from the germline V gene are SEHNR and FQNEAQ (reference sequence). This CDR3 contains 11 residues. The CDR3 loop is CASQGGGGYTF. The CDR3 DNA reads as TGTGCCAGTCAGGGGGGAGGCGGCTACACCTTC.

The chain joins TRBV6-1 to TRBJ2-7, with 7 bases lining up with TRBD2. J was trimmed by 6 bases and V by 9 bases; bases with no gene match: 17. Germline-derived CDR1 and CDR2 are MNHNS and SASEGT. The CDR3 is made up of 15 amino acids. In DNA form, the CDR3 reads TGTGCCAGTAGGATCGGGTCGGGGGGTTCTGTCGAGCAGTACTTC. This sequence encodes CASRIGSGGSVEQYF.

This clone occurred once. This chain connects TRBV30 to TRBJ2-3, with TRBD2 matching 8 bases. From germline, CDR1 is GTSNPN and CDR2 SVGIG (reference sequence). The CDR3 is 15 amino acids. V lost 3 bases to trimming and J lost 4 bases; unmatched junction nucleotides: 9. The CDR3 sequence: CAWRIAGLRADTQYF. CDR3 bases: TGTGCCTGGAGAATAGCGGGGTTGCGGGCAGATACGCAGTATTTT.

The chain joins TRBV2 to TRBJ1-5, with unresolved D. CDR3 size: 14 residues. The V end lost 6 bases, the J end lost 6 bases, and 15 bases lay between the germline ends. Germline lookup yields CDR1 SNHLY and CDR2 FYNNEI. CDR3 in DNA: TGTGCCAGCAGCGCCCAGCCGGAGGGTCAGCCCCAGCATTTT. It yields the protein CASSAQPEGQPQHF.

The chain couples TRBV5-4 to TRBJ1-4; the D gene is possibly TRBD1 (6 bases). V was shortened by 0 bases and J by 8 bases, with 14 bases between the two germline ends. There are 15 residues in the CDR3. Germline V lookup: CDR1 SGHNT, CDR2 YYREEE (reference sequence). Written as DNA, the CDR3 is TGTGCCAGCAGCTTGGGGCAGGGGCGGATGGAAAAACTGTTTTTT. Amino acid sequence: CASSLGQGRMEKLFF.

This rearrangement joins TRBV10-1 to TRBJ2-7, with 8 bases lining up with TRBD2. V was pared by 3 bases and J by 6 bases, with 4 bases of the junction left unmatched. The CDR3 is made up of 13 amino acids. Germline V gives CDR1 WNHNN, CDR2 SYGVQD (reference sequence). The DNA for the CDR3 is TGCGCCAGCAGTGAAGCGGGGGTAATCGAGCAGTACTTC. Its translation is CASSEAGVIEQYF.

The chain combines TRBV2 with TRBJ2-7; weak D call: TRBD2 (6 bases). This CDR3 region has 12 residues. CDR1 and CDR2 (germline): SNHLY, FYNNEI. V gave up 9 bases and J gave up 0 bases, with 9 bases separating them. CDR3 sequence: CASSGSSYEQYF. The CDR3 DNA is TGTGCCAGTTCCGGGAGCTCCTACGAGCAGTACTTC.

Regarding this clone: At one boundary the junction diverges from the germline segment, which might be a read error. The rearrangement uses TRBV30 and TRBJ1-5, with TRBD1 matching over 7 bases. The CDR3 contains 14 residues. Germline CDR1 reads GTSNPN; CDR2 reads SVGIG (reference sequence). The CDR3 spells CAWSVGTDDQPQHF. The CDR3 DNA follows: TGTGCCTGGAGTGTAGGGACAGACGATCAACCCCAGCATTTT.

This chain uses TRBV29-1 with TRBJ2-3; the D gene is possibly TRBD2 (6 bases). Trimming left V 6 bases short and J 4 bases short, with 20 bases between. Germline-derived CDR1 and CDR2 are SQVTM and ANQGSEA. This CDR3 is 15 amino acids long. The CDR3 spells CSVGSLVRGSDTQYF. Written as DNA, the CDR3 is TGCAGCGTCGGGTCCCTGGTGCGGGGTTCAGATACGCAGTATTTT.

In its sample, this clone was seen once. The genes are TRBV4-2 and TRBJ2-1; D unresolved. With 0 bases removed from V and 3 bases from J, the gap between germline ends came to 12 bases. CDR3 length equals 16 residues. Germline V gene sequence: CDR1 LGHNA, CDR2 YNFKEQ. This chain's CDR3 is CASSQDLAAFYNEQFF. The CDR3, as DNA: TGTGCCAGCAGCCAAGATCTGGCGGCATTCTACAATGAGCAGTTCTTC.

The chain has TRBV7-2 and TRBJ2-2; the D is unclear. Germline CDR1 is SGHTA and CDR2 is FQGNSA. The CDR3 runs 15 residues. Trimming left V 2 bases short and J 4 bases short, with 11 bases between. CDR3: CASSLYLTSTGELFF. The DNA for the CDR3 is TGTGCCAGCAGCTTATACTTAACCTCCACCGGGGAGCTGTTTTTT.

The V call is TRBV6-5, the J call TRBJ1-2; D gene ambiguous. The V and J ends lost 2 bases and 6 bases respectively, with 16 bases between them. CDR1 and CDR2 from the germline V gene are MNHEY and SVGAGI. The CDR3 extends over 15 amino acids. The CDR3 DNA follows: TGTGCCAGCAGTTACGAGGATACGATCTTGAATGGCTACACCTTC. Amino acid sequence: CASSYEDTILNGYTF.

The chain links TRBV27 to TRBJ2-1; D gene uncertain. V was trimmed by 5 bases and J by 1 base, leaving 21 bases between them. The CDR3 is made up of 18 amino acids. From germline, CDR1 is MNHEY and CDR2 SMNVEV (reference sequence). The CDR3 bases are TGTGCCAGCAGTCCGGCCCCAGTACTTTATTTTTCCTACAATGAGCAGTTCTTC. Translated: CASSPAPVLYFSYNEQFF.

This chain joins TRBV27 and TRBJ2-1; 15 positions match TRBD2. Germline V CDR1 and CDR2: MNHEY, SMNVEV (reference sequence). This CDR3 has 18 residues. Germline trimming cut 5 bases from V and 6 bases from J; bases unmatched to any gene: 11. The CDR3 bases are TGTGCCAGCAGTAAAAGGACTAGCGGGGGGGCCCTAAGCAATGAGCAGTTCTTC. Amino acids: CASSKRTSGGALSNEQFF.

The chain has TRBV28 and TRBJ1-2; no firm D call. Trimming stripped 1 base from V and 5 bases from J, with 8 bases between. This CDR3 comprises 13 residues. The V gene's germline CDR1 is MDHEN and CDR2 SYDVKM. CDR3 coding DNA: TGTGCCAGCAGTTTATCCGGATTGTATGGCTACACCTTC. It is translated as CASSLSGLYGYTF.